This paragraph covers one T cell receptor beta chain sequence. Sequenced by immunoSEQ multiplex PCR; TCRdb stores in-frame clones only, minus some. The sample has about 270,000 clones, approximately 91% seen once. The sample is drawn from a study of blood T cell repertoires in COVID-19. Study-level information: T cells, B-cell-depleted T cells, or PBMCs provided the cDNA or gDNA that served as material.

Enrollees, about 18 to 100 years old, lived in approximately 24 US areas. The junction had 7 bases not matched to a gene; V was cut back by 4 bases and J by 6 bases. The CDR3 contains 15 residues. Germline-derived CDR1 and CDR2 are SEHNR and FQNEAQ (reference sequence). The chain is built from TRBV7-9 and TRBJ2-2, with 8 bases fitting TRBD1. The receptor was isolated from a woman aged 35 to 49 with acute COVID-19. The sample was PBMCs or T cells enriched from blood (not recorded which). The CDR3 region has the DNA TGTGCCAGCAGCTCTGTCCCGACAGGGGCCGGGGAGCTGTTTTTT. It specifies CASSSVPTGAGELFF.